This T cell receptor (beta chain) was captured by sequencing in a study of T cells after yellow fever vaccination. TCRdb recomputed calls from the 5' RACE reads with MiXCR, one row per CDR3 protein. The sample shows about 210,000 distinct CDR3 sequences, about 3% of them seen only once. Germline CDR1 and CDR2: DFQATT and SNEGSKA (reference sequence). Trimming took off 5 bases at V and 8 bases at J, with 16 bases between the two ends. The CDR3 consists of 14 residues. The rearrangement uses TRBV20-1 and TRBJ1-6, with TRBD1 as a possible D gene (5 bases). The clonotype was recovered from a man between 18 and 29 years old who received the YFV17D yellow fever vaccine. The sample was CD4+ T cells sorted from PBMCs, taken 10 days after the yellow fever booster vaccination. CDR3 sequence: CSAAPGTLYSPLHF. In DNA, the CDR3 is TGCAGTGCTGCCCCCGGGACCTTGTATTCACCCCTCCACTTT.